The 4 T cell receptor beta chains below come from one sample, sequenced in a study of OX40 agonist ivuxolimab in advanced cancers. Measured with immunoSEQ multiplex PCR; TCRdb has only the in-frame clones, and not every one. Of over 70,000 clones listed, around 89% are singletons. This specimen consisted of CD4+ or CD8+ T cells sorted from blood, obtained in a trial of the OX40 agonist ivuxolimab. These TCRs come from an adult with an advanced solid tumor such as melanoma, head and neck, liver or kidney cancer.

This rearrangement joins TRBV5-1 to TRBJ2-2; D perhaps matches TRBD2 (6 bases). Trimming took 7 bases from V and 6 from J, leaving 16 bases between them. Germline CDR1 and CDR2: SGHRS and YFSETQ. The CDR3 has 14 amino acids. CDR3 nucleotide sequence: TGCGCCAGCCGCATGGGCCCGGGGGCCGGGGAGCTGTTTTTT. The encoded protein is CASRMGPGAGELFF.

V usage is TRBV7-9 and J usage is TRBJ1-1; 10 nucleotides align to TRBD1. Germline V gene lookup returns CDR1 SEHNR and CDR2 FQNEAQ (reference sequence). The CDR3 extends over 13 amino acids. The V gene end was trimmed by 5 bases and the J gene end by 5 bases; junction bases not matched to a gene: 2. CDR3: CASSKDRGTEAFF. In DNA form, the CDR3 reads TGTGCCAGCAGCAAGGACAGGGGGACTGAAGCTTTCTTT.

The chain couples TRBV7-8 to TRBJ1-1; tentative D call: TRBD1 (5 bases). The germline CDR1 and CDR2 sequences are SGHVS and FQNEAQ. The CDR3 extends over 15 amino acids. Trimming left V 5 bases short and J 2 bases short, with 15 bases between. Written as DNA, the CDR3 is TGTGCCAGCAGCCCAAGATCAGGGCTAAACACTGAAGCTTTCTTT. Translation gives CASSPRSGLNTEAFF.

The chain links TRBV20-1 to TRBJ2-5, with unresolved D. The CDR3 is made up of 11 amino acids. The germline CDR1 and CDR2 sequences are DFQATT and SNEGSKA (reference sequence). The CDR3 protein is CSPRRWETQYF. CDR3 DNA: TGCAGCCCCCGTCGCTGGGAGACCCAGTACTTC.